This TCR beta chain was retrieved from a study of cytomegalovirus exposure and HLA in healthy donors. The CDR3 has 14 residues. The V segment lost 5 bases and the J segment 5 bases; nucleotides outside the gene matches: 8. The germline gives CDR1 MDHEN, CDR2 SYDVKM. Use of 60 Vbeta and 13 Jbeta primers characterized the PCR. Method: immunoSEQ multiplex PCR; TCRdb's copy keeps in-frame clones and lacks some. The table shows some 80,000 clones, with about four fifths occurring only once. This TCR derives from a man younger than 30 in good health and CMV-seropositive. The chain recombines TRBV28 with TRBJ1-2; 7 bases align to TRBD1. What was sequenced was PBMCs. The CDR3 nucleotides read TGTGCCAGCAGTCCGGGACAGCACCTGTATGGCTACACCTTC. It is translated as CASSPGQHLYGYTF.